The 27 T cell receptor beta chains listed next were all sequenced from one sample in a study of T-cell reconstitution after alpha-beta-depleted transplantation in children. For TCRbeta, the library was prepared with unique molecular identifiers. MiXCR, applied by TCRdb to the PCR reads, yields one record per CDR3 protein. The data show 500,000 to 750,000 distinct CDR3 sequences, roughly 13% seen once. The specimen was PBMCs, mostly from graft donor cells, collected 360 days after TCRalphabeta/CD19-depleted stem cell transplant. These receptors were collected from a male patient younger than 18 who had a stem cell transplant for acute myeloid leukemia, so the T cells may come from the graft donor.

V is TRBV28 and J is TRBJ2-7; 9 bases line up with TRBD1. Germline loops: CDR1 MDHEN, CDR2 SYDVKM. With 1 base clipped from V and 3 bases from J, the junction kept 7 bases outside the gene matches. The length of the CDR3 is 16 residues. CDR3 protein: CASSLYSGQGFYEQYF. Here the CDR3 DNA reads TGTGCCAGCAGTTTATATTCGGGACAGGGATTCTACGAGCAGTACTTC.

This clonotype was counted between two and nine times. The rearrangement links TRBV15 to TRBJ2-2; D is undetermined. This CDR3 is built from 13 residues. With 8 bases removed from V and 0 bases from J, the gap between germline ends came to 7 bases. Germline V gene sequence: CDR1 LNHNV, CDR2 YYDKDF (reference sequence). The CDR3 loop is CATVTPNTGELFF. DNA for the CDR3: TGTGCCACCGTTACTCCGAACACCGGGGAGCTGTTTTTT.

This chain uses TRBV27 with TRBJ1-5, with 8 bases lining up with TRBD1. The CDR3 length is 15 residues. V lost 7 bases and J lost 0; bases outside the gene matches: 5. Germline V gene data show CDR1 as MNHEY and CDR2 as SMNVEV (reference sequence). The CDR3 DNA is TGTGCCAGCACCCCGGACAGGGTTAGCAATCAGCCCCAGCATTTT. It translates to CASTPDRVSNQPQHF.

This clonotype appeared many times. The chain has TRBV7-2 and TRBJ2-2, with 11 bases that match TRBD2. The CDR3 is 16 amino acids. V lost 3 bases and J lost 6; bases outside the gene matches: 6. CDR1 and CDR2 from the germline V gene are SGHTA and FQGNSA. The CDR3 DNA reads TGTGCCAGCAGCTTTAGCGGGAGGGCCACCTCCGGGGAGCTGTTTTTT. Encoded protein: CASSFSGRATSGELFF.

The CDR3 DNA is TGTGCCAGCAGGCAGGCGGGTAGCTATGGCTACACCTTC. This translates into CASRQAGSYGYTF. The chain has TRBV12-3 or TRBV12-4 and TRBJ1-2, with unresolved D. Trimming stripped 6 bases from V and 4 bases from J, with 12 bases between. The CDR3 totals 13 residues.

In its sample, this clonotype was seen a few times. The J gene is TRBJ2-5, the V gene TRBV6-2 or TRBV6-3, with 11 bases aligning to TRBD2. Unmatched junction bases numbered 8, after V lost 0 bases and J lost 2 bases. CDR1 and CDR2 (germline): MNHEY, SVGEGT. This CDR3 is 18 amino acids long. CDR3 nucleotides: TGTGCCAGCAGTTACTCGGTGGCTAGCGGGAGGTTACAAGAGACCCAGTACTTC. This codes for CASSYSVASGRLQETQYF.

A few counts support this clonotype. The chain combines TRBV7-9 with TRBJ2-7, with 9 nucleotides matching TRBD1. This CDR3 contains 17 residues. The germline V gene encodes CDR1 SEHNR and CDR2 FQNEAQ (reference sequence). V trimming: 6 bases; J trimming: 2 bases; junction bases outside the gene matches: 14. Here the CDR3 reads CASRVGTGHGGAYEQYF. The DNA of the CDR3 is TGTGCCAGCAGGGTGGGGACAGGGCACGGAGGCGCCTACGAGCAGTACTTC.

The table lists this clonotype with a few counts. This chain links TRBV20-1 with TRBJ2-7; a possible D gene is TRBD2 (6 bases). V gave up 4 bases and J gave up 4 bases, with 17 bases separating them. In germline, CDR1 is DFQATT, CDR2 SNEGSKA (reference sequence). The CDR3 runs to 14 residues. The DNA for the CDR3 is TGCAGTGCTACACACGAGACTAGTTCGTACGAGCAGTACTTC. This encodes CSATHETSSYEQYF.

This clonotype has at least ten counts. The chain links TRBV4-3 to TRBJ2-7, with 8 bases aligning to TRBD2. The CDR3 sequence is 15 residues long. CDR1 and CDR2 from the germline V gene are LGHNA and YSLEER. J was trimmed by 2 bases and V by 3 bases; bases with no gene match: 6. Written as DNA, the CDR3 is TGCGCCAGCAGCCATACTAGCGGACGAACCTACGAGCAGTACTTC. As protein: CASSHTSGRTYEQYF.

The chain carries TRBV7-2 and TRBJ2-5; 9 positions match TRBD2. This CDR3 contains 15 residues. Unmatched junction bases numbered 10, after V lost 6 bases and J lost 5 bases. Germline assignment: CDR1 SGHTA and CDR2 FQGNSA. The CDR3 DNA sequence: TGTGCCAGCAGTCCGAGGCTAGCGGGAAGGGAGACCCAGTACTTC. As protein: CASSPRLAGRETQYF.

The sample holds many counts of this clonotype. This rearrangement joins TRBV28 to TRBJ2-7; perhaps TRBD2 as D (6 bases). Deletions cut 10 bases from V and 2 bases from J, with 21 bases between. The length of the CDR3 is 15 residues. Germline V gives CDR1 MDHEN, CDR2 SYDVKM. Here the CDR3 reads CATDYPGLATYEQYF. The CDR3 nucleotides read TGTGCCACCGACTACCCGGGACTGGCCACCTACGAGCAGTACTTC.

The chain is built from TRBV5-1 and TRBJ2-1; 13 bases line up with TRBD2. CDR3 length equals 15 residues. After removal of 8 bases from V and 7 bases from J, the junction contained 9 bases not matched to a gene. Germline values: CDR1 SGHRS, CDR2 YFSETQ. CDR3 in DNA: TGCGCCAGTAAGCTACTAGCGGGAGGGGCGAATGAGCAGTTCTTC. Protein sequence: CASKLLAGGANEQFF.

This clonotype has at least ten counts. V is TRBV9 and J is TRBJ2-1; TRBD2 agrees at 7 bases. CDR1 is SGDLS, CDR2 YYNGEE, per germline. CDR3 length equals 15 residues. V lost 3 bases, J lost 7 bases, and 10 bases stayed unmatched. In DNA form, the CDR3 reads TGTGCCAGCAGCGCCCCGGACTGGGGGGGGAATGAGCAGTTCTTC. Its translation is CASSAPDWGGNEQFF.

This clonotype was counted only a few times. The V call is TRBV11-2, the J call TRBJ2-1; D is perhaps TRBD2 (6 bases). The germline CDR1 and CDR2 sequences are SGHAT and FQNNGV. V was trimmed by 4 bases and J by 2 bases, leaving 18 bases between them. The CDR3 has 17 amino acids. The CDR3 DNA is TGTGCCAGCAGCTCGATTAGCGGAAAGGGCACCTACAATGAGCAGTTCTTC. This codes for CASSSISGKGTYNEQFF.

This clonotype was detected a few times. The chain is built from TRBV29-1 and TRBJ2-1; the match to TRBD2 covers 7 bases. Germline lookup yields CDR1 SQVTM and CDR2 ANQGSEA. The CDR3 contains 10 residues. The junction had 9 bases not matched to a gene; V was cut back by 8 bases and J by 14 bases. CDR3 sequence: CSRGRGKEFF. As DNA, the CDR3 is TGCAGCCGAGGGCGGGGGAAGGAGTTCTTC.

This clonotype was seen more than once but under ten times. The CDR3 reads CASSLKRDGDYIQYF. CDR3 DNA: TGTGCCAGCAGCTTGAAGCGGGACGGAGATTACATTCAGTACTTC. J is TRBJ2-4 and V is TRBV7-9; TRBD2 agrees at 7 bases. The CDR3 is 15 residues long. Germline trimming cut 3 bases from V and 8 bases from J; bases unmatched to any gene: 10. The germline gives CDR1 SEHNR, CDR2 FQNEAQ (reference sequence).

This clonotype has at least ten counts. The rearrangement joins TRBV29-1 to TRBJ2-5; D is possibly TRBD1 (6 bases). The CDR3 is made up of 11 amino acids. Germline V gene data show CDR1 as SQVTM and CDR2 as ANQGSEA. The V gene lost 6 bases and the J gene lost 7 bases, with 12 bases spanning the gap. The CDR3 DNA sequence: TGCAGCGTCCTCCGAGGGGGGACCCAGTACTTC. It codes for CSVLRGGTQYF.

This clonotype has a count of ten or more. The rearrangement uses TRBV20-1 and TRBJ2-7; D not certain. The CDR3 totals 12 residues. V was trimmed by 3 bases and J by 2 bases, leaving 8 bases between them. Looked up from germline, CDR1 is DFQATT and CDR2 is SNEGSKA (reference sequence). In DNA, the CDR3 is TGCAGTGCTAGTAAGTTAGCCTACGAGCAGTACTTC. Translated: CSASKLAYEQYF.

A few counts support this clonotype. Mismatch with germline at one junction end may stem from a read error. J is TRBJ2-5 and V is TRBV7-7; 8 positions agree with TRBD2. The CDR3 spans 15 residues. Germline values: CDR1 SSHAT, CDR2 FNYEAQ (reference sequence). The CDR3 here is CASSLGLGPAETQYF. The CDR3 DNA is TGTGCTAGCAGCCTGGGACTAGGCCCGGCTGAGACCCAGTACTTC.

This clonotype came up a few times. The V and J genes are TRBV4-3 and TRBJ2-7; 8 nucleotides match TRBD2. V was clipped by 4 bases and J by 3 bases; unmatched bases: 5. This CDR3 has 14 residues. Per germline, CDR1 LGHNA and CDR2 YSLEER. CDR3 loop: CASSPHSGIYEQYF. In DNA form, the CDR3 reads TGCGCCAGCAGCCCACATAGCGGGATCTACGAGCAGTACTTC.

In this sample, this clonotype turned up a few times. CDR3 residues: CSVLSQTGRAYEQYF. The CDR3 nucleotides read TGCAGCGTTTTATCCCAGACAGGCCGAGCCTACGAGCAGTACTTC. The chain carries TRBV29-1 and TRBJ2-7; possible D gene TRBD1, 6 bases. Germline V gene sequence: CDR1 SQVTM, CDR2 ANQGSEA. Deletions cut 5 bases from V and 2 bases from J, with 19 bases between. This CDR3 region has 15 residues.

This clonotype was recorded a few times. The chain joins TRBV5-1 to TRBJ1-1; D gene unclear. Germline V gives CDR1 SGHRS, CDR2 YFSETQ. The CDR3 extends over 15 amino acids. Trimming took 4 bases from V and 0 from J, leaving 13 bases between them. The CDR3 DNA reads as TGCGCCAGCAGCCCTGATGGTTACATGAACACTGAAGCTTTCTTT. Translated, it gives CASSPDGYMNTEAFF.

This clonotype was detected a few times. The rearrangement joins TRBV7-2 to TRBJ1-2; D ambiguous. Trimming left V 9 bases short and J 5 bases short, with 31 bases between. In germline, CDR1 is SGHTA, CDR2 FQGNSA. The length of the CDR3 is 18 residues. CDR3 DNA sequence: TGTGCCAGGAGCCCCCCATCCTCCTGGCATATTATTCCTTATGGCTACACCTTC. As protein: CARSPPSSWHIIPYGYTF.

This clonotype was observed a few times. The V call is TRBV7-9, the J call TRBJ2-3, with TRBD1 identical over 11 bases. Per the germline V gene, CDR1 is SEHNR and CDR2 is FQNEAQ (reference sequence). V lost 4 bases, J lost 2 bases, and 5 bases stayed unmatched. This CDR3 contains 16 residues. CDR3 DNA: TGTGCCAGCAGCTCTGGGACAGGGGGAAACACAGATACGCAGTATTTT. Amino acids: CASSSGTGGNTDTQYF.

This chain joins TRBV15 and TRBJ1-6; the D is unclear. Germline V gives CDR1 LNHNV, CDR2 YYDKDF (reference sequence). This CDR3 comprises 14 residues. The V end was cut by 1 base, the J end by 8 bases, with 9 bases between. The CDR3 DNA sequence: TGTGCCACCAGCAGAGGTGAACCGGATTCACCCCTCCACTTT. Translating it yields CATSRGEPDSPLHF.

The chain joins TRBV10-3 to TRBJ1-1, with 7 bases fitting TRBD1. The germline CDR1 and CDR2 sequences are ENHRY and SYGVKD. CDR3 size: 15 residues. With 4 bases clipped from V and 1 base from J, the junction kept 6 bases outside the gene matches. CDR3: CAISAEGGPNTEAFF. In DNA, the CDR3 is TGTGCCATCAGTGCAGAAGGGGGCCCGAACACTGAAGCTTTCTTT.

The V and J genes are TRBV20-1 and TRBJ1-1; tentatively, D is TRBD1 (6 bases). Germline CDR1 DFQATT, CDR2 SNEGSKA (reference sequence). The CDR3 is made up of 11 amino acids. V lost 7 bases and J 12 bases, leaving 18 bases between the germline ends. CDR3 amino acids: CSVFGTRWSFF. DNA of the CDR3: TGCAGTGTTTTCGGGACAAGGTGGTCTTTCTTT.